The 20 T cell receptor beta chains in this list originate from one sample, sequenced in a study of cytomegalovirus exposure and HLA in healthy donors. The study ran its PCR with 60 Vbeta and 13 Jbeta primers. Some clones are missing from TCRdb's copy, which holds only in-frame ones; the method was immunoSEQ multiplex PCR. This table holds around 110,000 clones, approximately 79% found once. The sequenced sample consisted of PBMCs. Source of these receptors: a man aged 55 to 69 in good health and CMV-seronegative.

This chain links TRBV6-5 with TRBJ1-2, with 8 bases identical to TRBD1. CDR1 is MNHEY, CDR2 SVGAGI, per germline. Trimming at V came to 5 bases and at J to 6 bases, leaving 8 bases not matched to a gene. CDR3 length equals 14 residues. CDR3 sequence: CASSPGTGRDGYTF. The CDR3 region has the DNA TGTGCCAGCAGTCCCGGGACAGGAAGGGATGGCTACACCTTC.

V and J are TRBV5-1 and TRBJ2-1; 9 bases fit TRBD1. The CDR3 length is 15 residues. The V gene end was trimmed by 4 bases and the J gene end by 4 bases; junction bases not matched to a gene: 6. Germline V lookup: CDR1 SGHRS, CDR2 YFSETQ. The CDR3 is CASSPGDREYNEQFF. The CDR3 coding sequence is TGCGCCAGCAGCCCCGGGGACAGGGAGTACAATGAGCAGTTCTTC. Supplemented by reference TRBV5-1 and TRBJ2-1, the full variable domain reads KAGVTQTPRYLIKTRGQQVTLSCSPISGHRSVSWYQQTPGQGLQFLFEYFSETQRNKGNFPGRFSGRQFSNSRSEMNVSTLELGDSALYLCASSPGDREYNEQFFGPGTRLTVL.

This clone was seen a few times. This chain connects TRBV5-6 to TRBJ1-1; D is uncertain. Per the germline V gene, CDR1 is SGHDT and CDR2 is YYEEEE. The CDR3 sequence is 14 residues long. The ends were cut back, 1 base at V and 2 bases at J, with 9 bases in the middle. CDR3 loop: CASSLWSINTEAFF. CDR3 in DNA: TGTGCCAGCAGCTTGTGGAGCATTAACACTGAAGCTTTCTTT. The variable domain in full, completed from reference TRBV5-6 and TRBJ1-1, reads DAGVTQSPTHLIKTRGQQVTLRCSPKSGHDTVSWYQQALGQGPQFIFQYYEEEERQRGNFPDRFSGHQFPNYSSELNVNALLLGDSALYLCASSLWSINTEAFFGQGTRLTVV.

The V and J genes are TRBV6-5 and TRBJ2-1; 7 nucleotides align to TRBD1. The junction had 11 bases not matched to a gene; V was cut back by 0 bases and J by 15 bases. CDR1 is MNHEY, CDR2 SVGAGI, per germline. CDR3 size: 14 residues. CDR3 DNA sequence: TGTGCCAGCAGTTACTCTCAAACGGGACAGCAATTGTTCTTC. This gives the protein CASSYSQTGQQLFF.

This chain joins TRBV6-4 and TRBJ1-1; 11 nucleotides align to TRBD1. V shed 6 bases and J 2 bases; nucleotides not matched to a gene: 5. The CDR3 is made up of 15 amino acids. CDR1 and CDR2 from the germline V gene are MRHNA and SNTAGT. The CDR3 bases are TGTGCCAGCAGACGGGACAGGGGGACCAACACTGAAGCTTTCTTT. The encoded protein is CASRRDRGTNTEAFF.

A remark on this clone: Other DNA sequences in the same sample also yield this CDR3. The chain is built from TRBV5-1 and TRBJ2-7, with D possibly TRBD1 on 5 matching bases. CDR3 size: 14 residues. V lost 0 bases and J lost 0, with 7 bases in between. Germline V lookup: CDR1 SGHRS, CDR2 YFSETQ. The CDR3 nucleotides are TGCGCCAGCAGCTTGGTAGGGGACTCCTACGAGCAGTACTTC. As protein: CASSLVGDSYEQYF.

Regarding this clone: Sequence at one end of the junction differs from germline and may be a read error. At the DNA level, this CDR3 is encoded by other sequences in the same sample as well. V gene TRBV13 combines with J gene TRBJ2-1, with 11 bases fitting TRBD2. Germline V gene sequence: CDR1 PRHDT, CDR2 FYEKMQ (reference sequence). The CDR3 consists of 17 residues. The CDR3 spells CASSLPPSGGFYNEQFF. In nucleotides, the CDR3 is TGTGCCAGCAGCTTACCCCCTAGCGGGGGGTTCTACAATGAGCAATTCTTC.

V gene TRBV27 combines with J gene TRBJ2-5; TRBD1 is a possible D gene (5 bases). Trimming shortened V by 8 bases and J by 5 bases, and 15 bases separated the two germline ends. This CDR3 has 13 amino acids. Germline V lookup: CDR1 MNHEY, CDR2 SMNVEV (reference sequence). The CDR3 bases are TGTGCCAGCCGCTCTCAGGGATGGGAGACCCAGTACTTC. This sequence encodes CASRSQGWETQYF.

The gene calls are TRBV28 and TRBJ1-2; D not resolved. The germline V gene encodes CDR1 MDHEN and CDR2 SYDVKM. The CDR3 extends over 11 amino acids. With 7 bases removed from V and 6 bases from J, the gap between germline ends came to 9 bases. The CDR3 bases are TGTGCCAGCACTCTTCGGGATGGCTACACCTTC. Its translation: CASTLRDGYTF.

This rearrangement joins TRBV5-8 to TRBJ1-6, with 8 bases lining up with TRBD1. This CDR3 has 15 amino acids. The germline gives CDR1 SGHTS, CDR2 YDEGEE. The V segment lost 4 bases and the J segment 7 bases; nucleotides outside the gene matches: 7. The CDR3 bases are TGTGCCAGCAGCACTTGGACAGGGCCAAATTCACCCCTCCACTTT. Its translation: CASSTWTGPNSPLHF.

The chain recombines TRBV5-1 with TRBJ2-5, with TRBD1 identical over 8 bases. The CDR3 loop spans 15 amino acids. J gave up 2 bases and V 5 bases, and 8 bases lay outside the gene matches. Germline CDR1 SGHRS, CDR2 YFSETQ. The chain's CDR3 is CASRITGTGQETQYF. CDR3 sequence (DNA): TGCGCCAGCAGGATTACCGGGACAGGACAAGAGACCCAGTACTTC.

The chain links TRBV6-6 to TRBJ1-2; 12 nucleotides match TRBD1. Germline-derived CDR1 and CDR2 are MNHNY and SVGAGI (reference sequence). The CDR3 is made up of 16 amino acids. The trim removed 2 bases at V and 6 bases at J, leaving 7 bases unmatched. The CDR3 region has the DNA TGTGCCAGCAGTTACGGCTGGGACAGGGGGCGGGATGGCTACACCTTC. Translated: CASSYGWDRGRDGYTF.

This chain joins TRBV6-5 and TRBJ1-4; D gene unclear. The CDR3 contains 13 residues. The V end lost 7 bases, the J end lost 8 bases, and 14 bases lay between the germline ends. Germline loops: CDR1 MNHEY, CDR2 SVGAGI. CDR3 sequence: CASMRSAEEKLFF. For the CDR3, the DNA is TGTGCCAGCATGAGGTCGGCCGAGGAAAAACTGTTTTTT.

The J gene is TRBJ1-1, the V gene TRBV27; perhaps TRBD1 as D (6 bases). Trimming took 7 bases from V and 5 from J, leaving 14 bases between them. CDR3 length: 13 amino acids. In germline, CDR1 is MNHEY, CDR2 SMNVEV (reference sequence). DNA of the CDR3: TGTGCCAGCATTTCTGGGGGCTGGACTGAAGCTTTCTTT. This gives the protein CASISGGWTEAFF.

The chain has TRBV5-1 and TRBJ1-1, with D possibly being TRBD1 (5 bases). The CDR3 covers 15 residues. Trimming shortened V by 0 bases and J by 1 base, and 10 bases separated the two germline ends. Germline loops: CDR1 SGHRS, CDR2 YFSETQ. The DNA of the CDR3 is TGCGCCAGCAGCTTGGGGGGGGTGGGGAACACTGAAGCTTTCTTT. This sequence encodes CASSLGGVGNTEAFF.

The J gene is TRBJ2-5, the V gene TRBV5-1, with 8 bases that match TRBD2. Germline loops: CDR1 SGHRS, CDR2 YFSETQ. The CDR3 is 17 amino acids. Trimming at V came to 2 bases and at J to 0 bases, leaving 9 bases not matched to a gene. The CDR3 DNA follows: TGCGCCAGCAGCTTATCCCCCCCGGGGGGGCACCAAGAGACCCAGTACTTC. Amino acids: CASSLSPPGGHQETQYF.

This chain links TRBV6-6 with TRBJ2-1, with 7 positions matching TRBD2. Germline loops: CDR1 MNHNY, CDR2 SVGAGI (reference sequence). The CDR3 has 16 residues. The trim removed 2 bases at V and 1 base at J, leaving 5 bases unmatched. The chain's CDR3 is CASSYGRGLSYNEQFF. The CDR3 coding sequence is TGTGCCAGCAGTTACGGGCGGGGGTTGTCCTACAATGAGCAGTTCTTC.

The chain is built from TRBV11-2 and TRBJ2-3, with 9 bases aligning to TRBD2. After removal of 4 bases from V and 2 bases from J, the junction contained 4 bases not matched to a gene. There are 15 residues in the CDR3. CDR1 is SGHAT and CDR2 is FQNNGV in the germline V gene. CDR3 protein: CASSSSGKNTDTQYF. CDR3 nucleotides: TGTGCCAGCAGCTCTAGCGGGAAGAACACAGATACGCAGTATTTT.

The chain has TRBV4-1 and TRBJ1-6, with D possibly TRBD1 on 5 matching bases. CDR3 length: 15 amino acids. Trimming removed 4 bases at V and 9 bases at J, with 16 bases between. Germline V lookup: CDR1 MGHRA, CDR2 YSYEKL. The CDR3 spells CASSPAYRSASPLHF. DNA of the CDR3: TGCGCCAGCAGCCCCGCCTACAGGTCGGCTTCACCCCTCCACTTT.

This sequence joins TRBV27 and TRBJ1-2; 8 bases are shared with TRBD1. V gave up 3 bases and J gave up 5 bases; unmatched junction bases: 5. Germline CDR1 reads MNHEY; CDR2 reads SMNVEV (reference sequence). There are 14 residues in the CDR3. The DNA of the CDR3 is TGTGCCAGCAGTTTGGCAGGGGGCCGGTATGGCTACACCTTC. This sequence encodes CASSLAGGRYGYTF.